This T cell receptor beta chain was profiled in a study of tumor and adjacent non-tumor tissue in lung cancer. Study summary: Aged about 31 to 80 years, patients included fewer than 11 men and several women with stage I to III disease. Each sample yielded roughly 4 million productive TCRbeta reads on average. Study conclusions and caveats: Top 100 clones took a larger repertoire share in normal lung. TCR diversity was significantly greater in tumor than normal lung tissue.

The template was RNA from unsorted bulk tissue. The CDR3 runs 15 residues. The germline V gene has CDR1 DFQATT and CDR2 SNEGSKA (reference sequence). Trimming at V came to 3 bases and at J to 1 base, leaving 3 bases not matched to a gene. Three rounds of nested PCR, following a modified ARM-PCR protocol, produced the TCRbeta library. In TCRdb, the multiplex PCR reads were re-called with MiXCR into one record per CDR3 protein. The sample gives around 200,000 distinct CDR3 sequences, 70% to 75% of which show up once; 20% to 25% is in the top ten. This clonotype occurred a few times. The antigen is undetermined.

The receptor comes from a man in his fifties or sixties with non-small cell lung cancer. This rearrangement joins TRBV20-1 to TRBJ1-3, with TRBD1 matching 10 bases. Material: lung tumor tissue. The CDR3 DNA is TGCAGTGCTAGCCCGGGACAGGGGTCTGGAAACACCATATATTTT. Its translation: CSASPGQGSGNTIYF.